This TCR beta chain was identified in a study of T cells in Graves' hyperthyroidism and ophthalmopathy. TCR beta CDR3 region amplification was performed from RNA transcripts. The HTBI primer set was used in a first-round RT-PCR of the TCR CDR3. TCRdb re-called the multiplex PCR reads through MiXCR, storing one row per CDR3 protein. The sample gives roughly 98,000 distinct CDR3 sequences, roughly 37% of which show up once; roughly a tenth is in the top ten. About this clonotype: A much larger clone is a single base away; this may be a read error.

Germline V gene sequence: CDR1 GTSNPN, CDR2 SVGIG (reference sequence). The CDR3 has 13 residues. The source material was peripheral blood or thyroid tissue (not recorded which). This chain links TRBV30 with TRBJ1-3, with unresolved D. This receptor was taken from a woman aged 30 to 39 with Graves' hyperthyroidism. CDR3 coding DNA: TGTGCCTGGGACGGACGGAGCGCCGGCACCACATATTTT. Amino acids: CAWDGRSAGTTYF.